Below, one T cell receptor (beta chain) is given with its context. This specimen comes from a study of technical replicates of blood from a few donors. The protocol was immunoSEQ multiplex PCR, while the TCRdb copy is restricted to in-frame clones and leaves out a portion. The sample lists 58,000 or so clones; roughly 86% were seen once. V lost 6 bases and J lost 0, with 14 bases in between. The CDR3 runs 15 residues. Germline CDR1 reads MNHEY; CDR2 reads SMNVEV (reference sequence). The sequencing input was PBMCs. The clonotype was recovered from a human donor in good health. Some clones in this sample may be carry-over from other donors' samples. The chain joins TRBV27 to TRBJ1-1; D is undetermined. The CDR3 is CASRTVTQMNTEAFF. Here the CDR3 DNA reads TGTGCCAGCAGAACGGTTACGCAAATGAACACTGAAGCTTTCTTT.